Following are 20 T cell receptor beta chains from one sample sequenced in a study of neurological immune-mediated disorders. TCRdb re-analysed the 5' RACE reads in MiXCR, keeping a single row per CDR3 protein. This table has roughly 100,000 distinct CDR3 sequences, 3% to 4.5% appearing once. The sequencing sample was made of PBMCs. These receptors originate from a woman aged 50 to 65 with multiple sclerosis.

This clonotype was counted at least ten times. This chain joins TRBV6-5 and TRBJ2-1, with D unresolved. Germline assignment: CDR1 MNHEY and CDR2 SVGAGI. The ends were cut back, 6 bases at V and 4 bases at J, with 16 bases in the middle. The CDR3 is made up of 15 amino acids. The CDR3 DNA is TGTGCCAGCAGCCTCGATGGCCCGCCGTACAATGAGCAGTTCTTC. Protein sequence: CASSLDGPPYNEQFF.

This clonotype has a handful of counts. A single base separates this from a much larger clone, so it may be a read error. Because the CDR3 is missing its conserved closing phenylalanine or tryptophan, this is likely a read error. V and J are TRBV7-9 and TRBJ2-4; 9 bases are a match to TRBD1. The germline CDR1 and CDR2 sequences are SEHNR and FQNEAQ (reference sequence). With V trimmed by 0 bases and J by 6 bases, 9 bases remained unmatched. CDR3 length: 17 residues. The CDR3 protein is CASSLALGQGASNIQYC. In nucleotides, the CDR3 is TGTGCCAGCAGCTTAGCGTTGGGACAGGGTGCCTCAAACATTCAGTACTGC.

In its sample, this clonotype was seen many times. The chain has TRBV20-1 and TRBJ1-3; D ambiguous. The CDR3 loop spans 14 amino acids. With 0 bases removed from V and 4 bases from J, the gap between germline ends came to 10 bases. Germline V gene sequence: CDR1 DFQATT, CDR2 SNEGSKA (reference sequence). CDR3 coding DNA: TGCAGTGCTAGAGATGGTAGGGCCGGAAACACCATATATTTT. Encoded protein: CSARDGRAGNTIYF.

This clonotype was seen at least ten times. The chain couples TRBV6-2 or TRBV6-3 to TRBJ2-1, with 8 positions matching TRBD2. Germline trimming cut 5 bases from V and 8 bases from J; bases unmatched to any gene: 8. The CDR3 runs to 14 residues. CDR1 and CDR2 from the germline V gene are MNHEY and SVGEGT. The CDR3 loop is CASSPAGGSYEQFF. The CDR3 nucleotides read TGTGCCAGCAGTCCCGCGGGAGGATCCTATGAGCAGTTCTTC.

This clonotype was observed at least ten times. DNA of the CDR3: TGTGCCAGCAGCCCTAGTGACTACACAGGACTCCTAAATCAGCCCCAGCATTTT. This encodes CASSPSDYTGLLNQPQHF. The rearrangement links TRBV3-1 to TRBJ1-5, with a possible D match to TRBD1 (5 bases). V lost 4 bases and J 4 bases, leaving 23 bases between the germline ends. The CDR3 contains 18 residues. Germline V gene lookup returns CDR1 LGHDT and CDR2 YNNKEL (reference sequence).

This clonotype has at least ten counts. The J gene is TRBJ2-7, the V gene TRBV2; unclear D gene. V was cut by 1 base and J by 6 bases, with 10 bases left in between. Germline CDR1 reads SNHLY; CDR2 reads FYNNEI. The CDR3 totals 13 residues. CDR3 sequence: CASSEGVGSEQYF. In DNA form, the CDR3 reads TGTGCCAGCAGTGAAGGTGTGGGATCCGAGCAGTACTTC.

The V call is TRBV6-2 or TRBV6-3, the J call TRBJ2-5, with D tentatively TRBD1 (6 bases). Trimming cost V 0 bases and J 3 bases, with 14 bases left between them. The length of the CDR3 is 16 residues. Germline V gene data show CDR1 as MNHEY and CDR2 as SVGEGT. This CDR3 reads CASSYSRQAPEETQYF. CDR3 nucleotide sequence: TGTGCCAGCAGTTACTCACGACAGGCCCCGGAAGAGACCCAGTACTTC.

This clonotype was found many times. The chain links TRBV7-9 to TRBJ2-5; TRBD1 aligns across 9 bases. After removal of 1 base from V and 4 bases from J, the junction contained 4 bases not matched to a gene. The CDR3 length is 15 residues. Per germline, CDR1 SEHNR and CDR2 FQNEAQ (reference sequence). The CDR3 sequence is CASSLGRTGVETQYF. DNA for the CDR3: TGTGCCAGCAGCTTAGGCAGGACAGGGGTAGAGACCCAGTACTTC.

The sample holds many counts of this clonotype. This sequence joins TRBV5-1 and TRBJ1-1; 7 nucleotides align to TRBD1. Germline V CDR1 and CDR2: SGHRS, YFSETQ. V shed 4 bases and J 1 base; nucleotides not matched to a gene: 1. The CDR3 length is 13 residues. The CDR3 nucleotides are TGCGCCAGCAGCCGGACAGGGAACACTGAAGCTTTCTTT. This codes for CASSRTGNTEAFF.

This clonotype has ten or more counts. DNA for the CDR3: TGTGCCAGCAGAGTAGCGAACGGACCCTACGAGCAGTACTTC. This encodes CASRVANGPYEQYF. The chain carries TRBV11-2 and TRBJ2-7; possibly TRBD2 for D (5 bases). With 6 bases removed from V and 2 bases from J, the gap between germline ends came to 14 bases. The CDR3 loop spans 14 amino acids. CDR1 is SGHAT and CDR2 is FQNNGV in the germline V gene.

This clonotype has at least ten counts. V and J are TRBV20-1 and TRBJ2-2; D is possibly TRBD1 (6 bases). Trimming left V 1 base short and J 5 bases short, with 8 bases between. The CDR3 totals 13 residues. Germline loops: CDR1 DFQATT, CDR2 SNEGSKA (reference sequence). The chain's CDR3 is CSARGQGTGELFF. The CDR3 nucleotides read TGCAGTGCTAGAGGGCAGGGGACCGGGGAGCTGTTTTTT.

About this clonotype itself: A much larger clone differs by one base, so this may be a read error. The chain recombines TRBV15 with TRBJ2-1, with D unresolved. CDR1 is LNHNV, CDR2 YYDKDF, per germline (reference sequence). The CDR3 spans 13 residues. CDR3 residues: CANSRDVIYEQFF. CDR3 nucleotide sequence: TGTGCCAACAGCAGAGATGTGATCTATGAGCAGTTCTTC.

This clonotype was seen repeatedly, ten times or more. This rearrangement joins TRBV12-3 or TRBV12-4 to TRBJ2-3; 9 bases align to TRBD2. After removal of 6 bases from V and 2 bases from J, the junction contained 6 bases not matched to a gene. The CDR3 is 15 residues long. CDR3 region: CASRSRGGVTDTQYF. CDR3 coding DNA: TGTGCCAGCAGGTCGCGGGGGGGCGTCACAGATACGCAGTATTTT.

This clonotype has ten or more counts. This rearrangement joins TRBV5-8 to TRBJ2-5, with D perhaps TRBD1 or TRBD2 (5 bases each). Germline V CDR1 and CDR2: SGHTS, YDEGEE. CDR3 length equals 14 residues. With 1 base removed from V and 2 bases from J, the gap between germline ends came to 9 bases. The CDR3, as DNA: TGTGCCAGCAGCTTGCGGGACGGACAAGAGACCCAGTACTTC. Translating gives CASSLRDGQETQYF.

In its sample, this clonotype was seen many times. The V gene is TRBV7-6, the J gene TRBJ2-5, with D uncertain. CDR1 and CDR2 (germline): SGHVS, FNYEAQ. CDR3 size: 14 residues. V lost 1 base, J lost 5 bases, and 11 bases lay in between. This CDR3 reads CASSLEWSSETQYF. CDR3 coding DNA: TGTGCCAGCAGCTTAGAGTGGTCGTCGGAGACCCAGTACTTC.

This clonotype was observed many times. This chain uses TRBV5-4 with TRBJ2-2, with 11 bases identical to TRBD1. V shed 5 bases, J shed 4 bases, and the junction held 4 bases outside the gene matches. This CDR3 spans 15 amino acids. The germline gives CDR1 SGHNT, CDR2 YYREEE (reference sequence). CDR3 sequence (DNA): TGTGCCAGCAGACCCGGGACAGGGGGCACCGGGGAGCTGTTTTTT. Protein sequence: CASRPGTGGTGELFF.

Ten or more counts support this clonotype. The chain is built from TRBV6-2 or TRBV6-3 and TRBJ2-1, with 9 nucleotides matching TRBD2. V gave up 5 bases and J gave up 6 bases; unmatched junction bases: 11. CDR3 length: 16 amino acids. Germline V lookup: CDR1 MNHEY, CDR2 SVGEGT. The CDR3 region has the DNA TGTGCCAGCAGTCCGAGGGCTAGCGGGGTATCCAATGAGCAGTTCTTC. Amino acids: CASSPRASGVSNEQFF.

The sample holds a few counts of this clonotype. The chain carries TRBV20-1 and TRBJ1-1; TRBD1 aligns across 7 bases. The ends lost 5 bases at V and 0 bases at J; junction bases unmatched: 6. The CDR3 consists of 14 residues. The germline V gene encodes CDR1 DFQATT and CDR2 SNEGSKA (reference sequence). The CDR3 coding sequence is TGCAGTGCTTCGACGGGACAGATGAACACTGAAGCTTTCTTT. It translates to CSASTGQMNTEAFF.

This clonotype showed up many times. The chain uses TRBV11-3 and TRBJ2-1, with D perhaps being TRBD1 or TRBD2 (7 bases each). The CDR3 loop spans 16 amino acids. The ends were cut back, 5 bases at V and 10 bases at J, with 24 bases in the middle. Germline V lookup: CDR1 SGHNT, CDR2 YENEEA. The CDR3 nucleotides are TGTGCCAGCAGCAGTAGGGGGCGGGGGCCGCACATGGAGCAGTTCTTC. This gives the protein CASSSRGRGPHMEQFF.

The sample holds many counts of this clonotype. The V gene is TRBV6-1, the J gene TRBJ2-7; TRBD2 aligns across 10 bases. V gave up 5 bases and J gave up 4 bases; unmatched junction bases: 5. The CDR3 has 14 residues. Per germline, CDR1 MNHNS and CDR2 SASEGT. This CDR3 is CASSHGTSAYEQYF. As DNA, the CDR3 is TGTGCCAGCAGTCATGGGACTAGCGCGTACGAGCAGTACTTC.